This T cell receptor (beta chain) was sequenced in a study of cytomegalovirus exposure and HLA in healthy donors. Germline CDR1 is SGHTA and CDR2 is FQGNSA. The V segment lost 5 bases and the J segment 7 bases; nucleotides outside the gene matches: 9. This CDR3 is built from 15 residues. The PCR had 60 Vbeta and 13 Jbeta primers. TCRdb keeps only in-frame clones here, not all; method: immunoSEQ multiplex PCR. The sample includes around 300,000 clones, 84% of them seen just once. The V gene is TRBV7-2, the J gene TRBJ1-4, with 8 nucleotides matching TRBD1. The TCR originated in a woman aged 35 to 49 in good health and CMV-seropositive. Sequenced material: PBMCs. The CDR3 nucleotides read TGTGCCAGCAGCCCGCCCAGGGGGCAGGGTGAAAAACTGTTTTTT. Translation: CASSPPRGQGEKLFF.